Following are 28 T cell receptor beta chains from one sample sequenced in a study of blood T cell repertoires in COVID-19. Some clones are missing from TCRdb's copy, which holds only in-frame ones; the method was immunoSEQ multiplex PCR. This table has about 170,000 clones, about 85% appearing once. Sequencing was carried out using peripheral blood. The receptors were gathered from a man aged 55 to 70 who had recovered from COVID-19.

In its sample, this clone was seen a few times. The chain combines TRBV19 with TRBJ1-5; 8 bases map to TRBD1. V was pared by 5 bases and J by 1 base, with 10 bases of the junction left unmatched. There are 17 residues in the CDR3. CDR1 is LNHDA and CDR2 is SQIVND in the germline V gene (reference sequence). The CDR3 protein is CASSWGTGDASNQPQHF. The CDR3 DNA reads as TGTGCCAGTAGTTGGGGGACAGGAGATGCGAGCAATCAGCCCCAGCATTTT.

Remarks on this clone: The germline gene is not matched at one end of the junction; a read error may be the cause. The rearrangement links TRBV7-7 to TRBJ2-1, with 11 bases identical to TRBD2. The CDR3 length is 15 residues. The germline CDR1 and CDR2 sequences are SSHAT and FNYEAQ (reference sequence). This CDR3 reads CASSHTSGGYNEQFF. CDR3 nucleotide sequence: TGTGCTAGCAGCCATACTAGCGGGGGCTACAATGAGCAGTTCTTC. Variable domain in full (rest from reference TRBV7-7 and TRBJ2-1): GAGVSQSPRYKVTKRGQDVTLRCDPISSHATLYWYQQALGQGPEFLTYFNYEAQPDKSGLPSDRFSAERPEGSISTLTIQRTEQRDSAMYRCASSHTSGGYNEQFFGPGTRLTVL.

The V gene is TRBV5-6, the J gene TRBJ2-6; D might be TRBD1 (6 bases). The ends were cut back, 4 bases at V and 2 bases at J, with 13 bases in the middle. This CDR3 has 16 residues. Germline CDR1 and CDR2: SGHDT and YYEEEE. The CDR3 here is CASSAQQGAGANVLTF. The DNA for the CDR3 is TGTGCCAGCAGCGCGCAACAGGGAGCTGGGGCCAACGTCCTGACTTTC.

The chain employs TRBV12-3 or TRBV12-4 and TRBJ2-7, with 8 bases fitting TRBD1. V lost 7 bases and J lost 10; bases outside the gene matches: 12. The CDR3 is made up of 13 amino acids. The CDR3 reads CASTWTGTKEQYF. The CDR3 DNA reads as TGTGCCAGCACTTGGACAGGGACAAAGGAACAGTACTTC.

The rearrangement uses TRBV18 and TRBJ2-2, with 7 nucleotides matching TRBD1. J gave up 7 bases and V 2 bases, and 4 bases lay outside the gene matches. The CDR3 sequence is 14 residues long. The germline V gene encodes CDR1 KGHSH and CDR2 LQKENI. This chain's CDR3 is CASSPSTGIGELFF. In nucleotides, the CDR3 is TGTGCCAGCTCACCATCGACAGGGATCGGGGAGCTGTTTTTT.

This chain uses TRBV5-4 with TRBJ2-1; TRBD2 matches at 10 bases. Germline V gene data show CDR1 as SGHNT and CDR2 as YYREEE (reference sequence). With 3 bases clipped from V and 4 bases from J, the junction kept 4 bases outside the gene matches. The CDR3 extends over 15 amino acids. CDR3 sequence reads: CASSWASGGYNEQFF. As DNA, the CDR3 is TGTGCCAGCAGCTGGGCTAGCGGGGGTTACAATGAGCAGTTCTTC.

This clone was detected only once. This rearrangement joins TRBV29-1 to TRBJ2-7; D is possibly TRBD2 (5 bases). The CDR3 has 12 amino acids. The germline gives CDR1 SQVTM, CDR2 ANQGSEA. With 4 bases removed from V and 5 bases from J, the gap between germline ends came to 12 bases. The CDR3: CSVARDRNEQYF. The CDR3 DNA sequence: TGCAGCGTTGCCCGGGATCGTAACGAGCAGTACTTC.

This clone was detected only once. The chain combines TRBV5-4 with TRBJ2-2; no reliable D call. V was shortened by 0 bases and J by 2 bases, with 5 bases between the two germline ends. Per the germline V gene, CDR1 is SGHNT and CDR2 is YYREEE (reference sequence). The CDR3 length is 14 residues. CDR3 DNA sequence: TGTGCCAGCAGCTTGGGACATAACACCGGGGAGCTGTTTTTT. Protein product: CASSLGHNTGELFF.

The chain couples TRBV18 to TRBJ1-6; 7 bases map to TRBD1. This CDR3 spans 15 amino acids. Trimming took 1 base from V and 8 from J; bases not matched to a gene: 5. Germline CDR1 KGHSH, CDR2 LQKENI. The CDR3 nucleotides are TGTGCCAGCTCACCACTCATAACAGGGGATTCACCCCTCCACTTT. This gives the protein CASSPLITGDSPLHF.

This chain connects TRBV6-5 to TRBJ1-2, with 8 bases matching TRBD1. The CDR3 length is 14 residues. The ends lost 6 bases at V and 4 bases at J; junction bases unmatched: 7. Germline V gives CDR1 MNHEY, CDR2 SVGAGI. CDR3 coding DNA: TGTGCCAGCAGGATCGGACAGGGACGCTATGGCTACACCTTC. It translates to CASRIGQGRYGYTF.

This clone was detected a few times. The V gene is TRBV19, the J gene TRBJ2-5, with no clear D. There are 13 residues in the CDR3. The germline CDR1 and CDR2 sequences are LNHDA and SQIVND (reference sequence). With 2 bases removed from V and 4 bases from J, the gap between germline ends came to 8 bases. The CDR3 DNA reads TGTGCCAGTAGTATACTGGTGAGAGAGACCCAGTACTTC. It codes for CASSILVRETQYF.

The genes are TRBV19 and TRBJ2-2; D is possibly TRBD2 (6 bases). The CDR3 has 18 residues. Germline CDR1 LNHDA, CDR2 SQIVND (reference sequence). Between the trimmed V and J ends, which lost 0 bases and 4 bases, there was a span of 18 bases. This chain's CDR3 is CASSIDRTGRSITGELFF. CDR3 DNA sequence: TGTGCCAGTAGTATAGATCGAACGGGGAGGAGTATCACCGGGGAGCTGTTTTTT.

J is TRBJ2-7 and V is TRBV4-1; 7 nucleotides align to TRBD2. Germline CDR1 MGHRA, CDR2 YSYEKL. Germline trimming cut 4 bases from V and 3 bases from J; bases unmatched to any gene: 6. This CDR3 spans 14 amino acids. CDR3 loop: CASSPREVSYEQYF. As DNA, the CDR3 is TGCGCCAGCAGCCCTCGGGAGGTAAGCTACGAGCAGTACTTC.

This chain links TRBV9 with TRBJ2-2; a weak D match, TRBD2 (6 bases). This CDR3 is built from 14 residues. V was clipped by 4 bases and J by 4 bases, with 11 bases between them. Germline V gene sequence: CDR1 SGDLS, CDR2 YYNGEE. The chain's CDR3 is CASSSGTPTGELFF. The CDR3 DNA sequence: TGTGCCAGCAGCTCCGGGACTCCCACCGGGGAGCTGTTTTTT.

The CDR3 loop is CASSYSRQGGSTEAFF. The DNA for the CDR3 is TGTGCCAGCAGTTACTCCCGACAGGGGGGGAGCACTGAAGCTTTCTTT. The chain links TRBV6-5 to TRBJ1-1, with TRBD1 identical over 9 bases. This CDR3 contains 16 residues. Germline V lookup: CDR1 MNHEY, CDR2 SVGAGI. Unmatched junction bases numbered 6, after V lost 0 bases and J lost 4 bases.

This clone occurred a few times. This chain connects TRBV6-6 to TRBJ1-2; possible D gene TRBD1, 6 bases. The germline CDR1 and CDR2 sequences are MNHNY and SVGAGI (reference sequence). The CDR3 covers 12 residues. Trimming shortened V by 4 bases and J by 8 bases, and 11 bases separated the two germline ends. The CDR3 DNA sequence: TGTGCCAGCAGTTTTGCAGGGGCCGGCTACACCTTC. As protein: CASSFAGAGYTF.

The chain has TRBV5-1 and TRBJ2-2, with TRBD1 identical over 7 bases. The CDR3 totals 16 residues. CDR1 is SGHRS and CDR2 is YFSETQ in the germline V gene. With 4 bases clipped from V and 3 bases from J, the junction kept 9 bases outside the gene matches. CDR3 region: CASSGPGTAYTGELFF. The CDR3 nucleotides read TGCGCCAGCAGCGGTCCCGGGACAGCCTACACCGGGGAGCTGTTTTTT.

The CDR3 bases are TGTGCCATCAGTGAGTCGTTGGGTACAGAAGAGACCCAGTACTTC. Residues: CAISESLGTEETQYF. This chain uses TRBV10-3 with TRBJ2-5; D is ambiguous. The V gene's germline CDR1 is ENHRY and CDR2 SYGVKD. CDR3 length: 15 amino acids. V was clipped by 0 bases and J by 3 bases, with 11 bases between them.

The sample holds one count of this clone. The rearrangement uses TRBV7-2 and TRBJ1-2; the D gene is possibly TRBD1 (5 bases). The CDR3 has 13 residues. V was cut by 7 bases and J by 8 bases, with 17 bases left in between. Germline CDR1 is SGHTA and CDR2 is FQGNSA. CDR3 DNA: TGTGCCAGCAACCGGGACTCATGGCGGGGCTACACCTTC. Encoded protein: CASNRDSWRGYTF.

The chain has TRBV11-2 and TRBJ2-7; no firm D call. Trimming stripped 1 base from V and 2 bases from J, with 6 bases between. Germline V CDR1 and CDR2: SGHAT, FQNNGV. The length of the CDR3 is 13 residues. Here the CDR3 reads CASSLGAAYEQYF. The CDR3 nucleotides are TGTGCCAGCAGCTTAGGGGCCGCCTACGAGCAGTACTTC.

This sequence joins TRBV15 and TRBJ1-2, with 7 bases that match TRBD1. Trimming cost V 3 bases and J 8 bases; bases outside gene matches: 12. The CDR3 extends over 15 amino acids. Looked up from germline, CDR1 is LNHNV and CDR2 is YYDKDF (reference sequence). CDR3 sequence (DNA): TGTGCCACCAGCAGCCACGAAGGGGGCGTGGGAGGCTACACCTTC. Amino acids: CATSSHEGGVGGYTF.

The V call is TRBV28, the J call TRBJ1-5; maybe TRBD1 (5 bases). The V end was cut by 6 bases, the J end by 7 bases, with 10 bases between. The CDR3 is 12 residues long. Germline CDR1 reads MDHEN; CDR2 reads SYDVKM. Here the CDR3 reads CASSQGGQPQHF. The CDR3 DNA reads TGTGCCAGCAGCCAGGGTGGACAGCCCCAGCATTTT.

The chain is built from TRBV5-1 and TRBJ1-2, with 7 bases identical to TRBD1. CDR3 length: 14 residues. The V and J ends lost 1 base and 6 bases, in that order; junction bases with no gene match: 6. Germline V gene lookup returns CDR1 SGHRS and CDR2 YFSETQ. The CDR3 reads CASSLLGGEDGYTF. CDR3 sequence (DNA): TGCGCCAGCAGCTTGTTAGGGGGCGAGGATGGCTACACCTTC.

The chain joins TRBV19 to TRBJ1-3, with D hard to call. V lost 8 bases to trimming and J lost 2 bases, with 7 bases between them. The CDR3 extends over 12 amino acids. Germline CDR1 LNHDA, CDR2 SQIVND (reference sequence). CDR3 in DNA: TGTGCCAGTCGGGTACCTGGAAACACCATATATTTT. Protein product: CASRVPGNTIYF. Based on the CDR3 plus reference TRBV19 and TRBJ1-3, the full variable domain is DGGITQSPKYLFRKEGQNVTLSCEQNLNHDAMYWYRQDPGQGLRLIYYSQIVNDFQKGDIAEGYSVSREKKESFPLTVTSAQKNPTAFYLCASRVPGNTIYFGEGSWLTVV.

The chain combines TRBV18 with TRBJ1-2; D perhaps matches TRBD1 (6 bases). Trimming took 2 bases from V and 8 from J, leaving 12 bases between them. Germline V lookup: CDR1 KGHSH, CDR2 LQKENI. The CDR3 runs 13 residues. The CDR3 coding sequence is TGTGCCAGCTCACCAGAAGGCAGGGGCGGCTACACCTTC. Translated: CASSPEGRGGYTF.

V and J are TRBV27 and TRBJ2-7, with D perhaps matching TRBD1 (5 bases). Looked up from germline, CDR1 is MNHEY and CDR2 is SMNVEV (reference sequence). Trimming removed 2 bases from V and 2 bases from J, with 13 bases in between. CDR3 length: 15 amino acids. The CDR3 nucleotides read TGTGCCAGCAGTTTAGAATCAGGGTCTCCCTACGAGCAGTACTTC. Protein product: CASSLESGSPYEQYF.

The chain has TRBV5-1 and TRBJ2-3; the D gene is possibly TRBD2 (6 bases). The germline CDR1 and CDR2 sequences are SGHRS and YFSETQ. Trimming took off 4 bases at V and 4 bases at J, with 16 bases between the two ends. This CDR3 has 15 amino acids. In DNA form, the CDR3 reads TGCGCCAGCAGCCCGGAGGGGTATTTCTCAGATACGCAGTATTTT. This sequence encodes CASSPEGYFSDTQYF.

V is TRBV6-5 and J is TRBJ2-2; perhaps TRBD1 as D (6 bases). The CDR3 extends over 13 amino acids. Germline V gene lookup returns CDR1 MNHEY and CDR2 SVGAGI. The ends were cut back, 8 bases at V and 3 bases at J, with 10 bases in the middle. The CDR3 is CASPGADTGELFF. The CDR3 DNA reads as TGTGCCAGCCCAGGGGCGGACACCGGGGAGCTGTTTTTT.